The clone carrying this T cell receptor (beta chain) was recorded once. Its antigen is not identified. This sample was included in a study of shared clonotypes between healthy human individuals. Findings of the study overall: Relative to their counterparts shared across all four donors, non-shared clonotypes exhibited diminished generation probabilities.

Germline V lookup: CDR1 MGHDK, CDR2 SYGVNS. The length of the CDR3 is 15 residues. Between the trimmed V and J ends, which lost 2 bases and 0 bases, there was a span of 10 bases. TCRdb keeps only in-frame clones here, not all; method: immunoSEQ multiplex PCR. The sample carries 2 million to 2.5 million clones, 90% to 97% recorded once. This TCR was sampled from a man between 18 and 35 years old in good health. Sequenced material: naive CD4+ T cells sorted from blood. Subset reported: CD45RA+ positively selected. The genes are TRBV25-1 and TRBJ1-2; D is possibly TRBD1 (5 bases). For the CDR3, the DNA is TGTGCCAGCAGTGAACCAGGGCGGGCTAACTATGGCTACACCTTC. This translates into CASSEPGRANYGYTF.